Presented here are 2 T cell receptor beta chains from one specimen sequenced in a study of CD4 T cells in relation to SARS-CoV-2 and coronaviruses. No antigens are known for them. The unexposed donors gave CD4+ T cells in 2011-2018, prior to COVID-19. CD4+ T cells were isolated from the cells after around 10 days of culture. Sequencing was performed with immunoSEQ multiplex PCR; in TCRdb, only in-frame clones are kept and a portion is missing. The sample lists more than 25,000 clones, over 60% occurring once. The specimen was CD4+ T cells from PBMCs, cultured in vitro. These receptors originate from a human donor in good health.

This chain joins TRBV27 and TRBJ2-5, with 10 bases matching TRBD1. The J segment lost 6 bases and the V segment lost 5 bases, leaving 15 bases of the junction unmatched. This CDR3 contains 17 residues. CDR1 is MNHEY and CDR2 is SMNVEV in the germline V gene (reference sequence). The CDR3 region has the DNA TGTGCCAGCAGTACTAGACAGGGGGCGCTGGAAACGAAGACCCAGTACTTC. Amino acids: CASSTRQGALETKTQYF.

The CDR3 is CASSYGGTASGQPQHF. CDR3 bases: TGTGCCAGCAGCTATGGTGGGACAGCGAGCGGTCAGCCCCAGCATTTT. The J gene is TRBJ1-5, the V gene TRBV5-4; 7 nucleotides line up with TRBD1. The length of the CDR3 is 16 residues. The J segment lost 6 bases and the V segment lost 3 bases, leaving 12 bases of the junction unmatched. Germline lookup yields CDR1 SGHNT and CDR2 YYREEE (reference sequence). The entire variable domain, with the rest obtained from reference TRBV5-4 and TRBJ1-5, is as follows: ETGVTQSPTHLIKTRGQQVTLRCSSQSGHNTVSWYQQALGQGPQFIFQYYREEENGRGNFPPRFSGLQFPNYSSELNVNALELDDSALYLCASSYGGTASGQPQHFGDGTRLSIL.